This TCR beta chain was sequenced during a study of blood T cell repertoires in COVID-19. Study-level information: Spain, Italy and the United States supplied samples that represented acute and convalescent COVID-19. T cells, B-cell-depleted T cells, or PBMCs supplied cDNA or gDNA.

Under the authors' procedure: Counts of nucleated cells, estimated from reference gene primer amplification, were obtained. Data came from immunoSEQ multiplex PCR; TCRdb stores just in-frame clones and leaves some out. V and J calls and clone size are those listed in that table; D and trimming were worked out from the DNA. The table includes approximately 250,000 clones, approximately 85% detected once. Seattle participants joined during active infection and were tracked over time. The length of the CDR3 is 16 residues. Germline-derived CDR1 and CDR2 are SNHLY and FYNNEI. The trim removed 4 bases at V and 3 bases at J, leaving 7 bases unmatched.

This rearrangement joins TRBV2 to TRBJ2-2; 8 bases agree with TRBD1. The sequencing input was peripheral blood. The origin of this receptor is a man in his forties or fifties with COVID-19, enrolled during active disease. The CDR3 here is CASSGQGWGDTGELFF. The CDR3 region has the DNA TGTGCCAGCAGTGGACAGGGGTGGGGGGACACCGGGGAGCTGTTTTTT. Supplemented by reference TRBV2 and TRBJ2-2, the full variable domain reads EPEVTQTPSHQVTQMGQEVILRCVPISNHLYFYWYRQILGQKVEFLVSFYNNEISEKSEIFDDQFSVERPDGSNFTLKIRSTKLEDSAMYFCASSGQGWGDTGELFFGEGSRLTVL.